This T cell receptor (beta chain) was captured by sequencing in a study of technical replicates of blood from a few donors. The CDR3 runs to 13 residues. Germline assignment: CDR1 ENHRY and CDR2 SYGVKD. V dropped 4 bases and J dropped 5 bases, with 11 bases sitting between them. Produced via immunoSEQ multiplex PCR; TCRdb's table is partial and in-frame only. The table includes tens of thousands of clones, roughly 98% detected once. V and J are TRBV10-3 and TRBJ2-5; D is possibly TRBD1 (6 bases). Sequencing input: T cells isolated from PBMCs. This clonotype was obtained from a human donor in good health. The CDR3 nucleotides are TGTGCCATCAGTGCCCGGGACAAGGAGACCCAGTACTTC. It is translated as CAISARDKETQYF.